The rows below give T cell receptor beta chains drawn from one sample of a study of cytomegalovirus exposure and HLA in healthy donors. Repertoires were generated with immunoSEQ multiplex PCR, while TCRdb's copy carries only in-frame clones and drops some. The sample lists roughly 180,000 clones; approximately 85% were seen once. Sequenced sample: PBMCs. These receptor sequences come from a man between 18 and 29 years old in good health and CMV-seropositive. The conserved cysteine and the conserved F or W are not part of the CDR3 here.

TRBV18	TRBJ2-1	ASTGTDPYNEQF
TRBV27	TRBJ2-2	ASSPTGYFGELF
TRBV5-4	-	ASSARDRAEQY
TRBV6-1	TRBJ1-6	ASLPRRDRGSPLH
TRBV9	TRBJ2-1	ASSVVVAGGYNEQF
TRBV6-5	TRBJ2-3	ASSYTGDTQY
TRBV5-1	TRBJ1-2	ASSPRGTGNGYT
TRBV7-2	TRBJ2-7	ASSYRLAGSYEQY
TRBV6-5	TRBJ2-7	ASSYPRTGASYEQY
TRBV7-2	TRBJ2-7	ASSSSAYLYEQY
TRBV27	TRBJ2-2	ASSLKRGRDTGELF
TRBV12-5	TRBJ2-5	ASGGDQETQY
TRBV19	TRBJ1-5	ASSIVRQGVGQPQH
TRBV18	TRBJ2-3	ASSPYVSTDTQY
TRBV30	TRBJ2-5	AWSILAGGYQETQY